Presented here are 10 T cell receptor beta chains from one specimen sequenced in a study of CD8 T cells in Susac syndrome (dated by TCRdb to the late 2010s). Library prep was done by the immunoSEQ multiplex PCR assay. RNA was extracted using the RNeasy kit, and about 0.45 to 1 microgram was reverse transcribed with random hexamers. TCRdb handled the public reads itself, with Q25 trimming in fastp and clone calling in MiXCR, and kept productive beta chains. Each entry merges the rows of one CDR3 protein and shows their most common DNA and genes. Across this sample there are around 120,000 distinct CDR3 sequences, with about 95% seen only once. 0.095% to 0.15% of the sample is in the top ten clones. What was sequenced was CD4+ T cells from PBMCs. Receptors were obtained from a human donor with multiple sclerosis.

V gene TRBV5-1 combines with J gene TRBJ1-6; no clear D. CDR3 length: 13 residues. V lost 0 bases and J lost 10, with 8 bases in between. Germline assignment: CDR1 SGHRS and CDR2 YFSETQ. The CDR3 loop is CASSLDIGSPLHF. The CDR3 DNA is TGCGCCAGCAGCTTGGATATTGGGTCACCCCTCCACTTT.

This clonotype was counted a single time. V and J are TRBV14 and TRBJ2-7; tentative D call: TRBD2 (5 bases). The germline V and J ends were trimmed by 4 bases and 3 bases, with 10 bases remaining between them. CDR1 and CDR2 from the germline V gene are SGHDN and FVKESK. CDR3 size: 13 residues. The CDR3 DNA follows: TGTGCCAGCAGCCCCATTGGAGGCTACGAGCAGTACTTC. Encoded protein: CASSPIGGYEQYF.

The chain combines TRBV12-3 or TRBV12-4 with TRBJ2-7; 8 bases agree with TRBD2. The CDR3 sequence is 15 residues long. The J segment lost 7 bases and the V segment lost 3 bases, leaving 11 bases of the junction unmatched. The chain's CDR3 is CASSFEPAGASEQYF. DNA for the CDR3: TGTGCCAGCAGTTTCGAACCAGCGGGAGCAAGTGAGCAGTACTTC.

V and J are TRBV2 and TRBJ1-1, with unresolved D. The CDR3 extends over 12 amino acids. Germline V gives CDR1 SNHLY, CDR2 FYNNEI. V was trimmed by 4 bases and J by 5 bases, leaving 8 bases between them. The CDR3 reads CASSAIGTEAFF. DNA of the CDR3: TGTGCCAGCAGTGCAATTGGAACTGAAGCTTTCTTT.

This chain links TRBV6-1 with TRBJ2-5, with 9 bases aligning to TRBD2. The CDR3 is 16 residues long. Germline values: CDR1 MNHNS, CDR2 SASEGT. The V segment lost 6 bases and the J segment 1 base; nucleotides outside the gene matches: 9. The CDR3 spells CASSFATSGLQETQYF. The CDR3 DNA follows: TGTGCCAGCAGCTTTGCGACTAGCGGTCTCCAAGAGACCCAGTACTTC.

The rearrangement joins TRBV30 to TRBJ2-5; the D gene could be TRBD1 or TRBD2 (5 bases each). Germline CDR1 reads GTSNPN; CDR2 reads SVGIG (reference sequence). CDR3 length: 13 residues. V gave up 0 bases and J gave up 4 bases, with 9 bases separating them. The CDR3 DNA follows: TGTGCCTGGAGTGTACGGGGCGGAGAGACCCAGTACTTC. Its translation is CAWSVRGGETQYF.

J is TRBJ1-5 and V is TRBV30; no firm D call. Trimming stripped 2 bases from V and 2 bases from J, with 7 bases between. The CDR3 is 13 residues long. The germline V gene has CDR1 GTSNPN and CDR2 SVGIG (reference sequence). The CDR3 is CAWSRAGNQPQHF. The CDR3 DNA reads TGTGCCTGGAGTCGGGCAGGCAATCAGCCCCAGCATTTT.

This chain uses TRBV7-2 with TRBJ2-1, with TRBD1 matching 8 bases. CDR1 is SGHTA, CDR2 FQGNSA, per germline. The CDR3 spans 15 residues. After removal of 1 base from V and 5 bases from J, the junction contained 4 bases not matched to a gene. This CDR3 reads CASSLGQGLNNEQFF. CDR3 sequence (DNA): TGTGCCAGCAGCTTAGGACAGGGGCTTAACAATGAGCAGTTCTTC.

This sequence joins TRBV4-2 and TRBJ2-7; D may be TRBD1 (6 bases). Germline CDR1 and CDR2: LGHNA and YNFKEQ. V gave up 1 base and J gave up 5 bases, with 12 bases separating them. The CDR3 runs 14 residues. The CDR3 spells CASSQGIGGNEQYF. The CDR3 bases are TGTGCCAGCAGCCAAGGGATAGGGGGTAACGAGCAGTACTTC.

The chain recombines TRBV7-2 with TRBJ2-7; D call uncertain. The germline V and J ends were trimmed by 1 base and 2 bases, with 9 bases remaining between them. Germline V gene lookup returns CDR1 SGHTA and CDR2 FQGNSA. CDR3 length: 14 amino acids. The CDR3 spells CASSLVVAAYEQYF. DNA of the CDR3: TGTGCCAGCAGCTTAGTAGTAGCTGCCTACGAGCAGTACTTC. The complete variable domain, with remaining parts taken from reference TRBV7-2 and TRBJ2-7, reads GAGVSQSPSNKVTEKGKDVELRCDPISGHTALYWYRQSLGQGLEFLIYFQGNSAPDKSGLPSDRFSAERTGGSVSTLTIQRTQQEDSAVYLCASSLVVAAYEQYFGPGTRLTVT.